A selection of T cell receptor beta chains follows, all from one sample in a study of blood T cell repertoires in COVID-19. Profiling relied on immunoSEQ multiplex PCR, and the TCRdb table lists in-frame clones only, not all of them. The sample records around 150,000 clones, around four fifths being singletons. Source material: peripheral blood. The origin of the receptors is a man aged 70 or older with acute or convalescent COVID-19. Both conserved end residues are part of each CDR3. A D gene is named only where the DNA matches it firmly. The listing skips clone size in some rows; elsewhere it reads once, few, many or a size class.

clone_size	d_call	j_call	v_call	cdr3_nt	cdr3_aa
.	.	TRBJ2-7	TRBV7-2	TGTGCCAGCAGCTTAGTTGGACATTCTTCGGCCTACGAGCAGTACTTC	CASSLVGHSSAYEQYF
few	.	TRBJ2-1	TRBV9	TGTGCCAGCAGCGTACGGTGGGAGAACAATGAGCAGTTCTTC	CASSVRWENNEQFF
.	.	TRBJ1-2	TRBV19	TGTGCCAGTAGGGTAGACAGGTCCGCCTATGGCTACACCTTC	CASRVDRSAYGYTF
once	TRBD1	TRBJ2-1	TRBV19	TGTGCCAGTAGTCTCTCCGGACAGGTCAATGAGCAGTTCTTC	CASSLSGQVNEQFF
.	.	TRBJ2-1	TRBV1	TGCACCAGCAGCCTCAGCCCGGGACAGGCCTCCTACAATGAGCAGTTCTTC	CTSSLSPGQASYNEQFF
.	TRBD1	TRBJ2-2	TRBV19	TGTGCCAGCACCGGACAGGGTAGAAGTCGGGACACCGGGGAGCTGTTTTTT	CASTGQGRSRDTGELFF
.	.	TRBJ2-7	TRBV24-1	TGTGCCACCAGTTCGGACACAGCCTACGAGCAGTACTTC	CATSSDTAYEQYF
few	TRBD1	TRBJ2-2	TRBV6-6	TGTGCCAGCACCCACAGGGGGCAGAACACCGGGGAGCTGTTTTTT	CASTHRGQNTGELFF
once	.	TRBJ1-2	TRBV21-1	TGTGCCAGGGTGGACAGAGGCTATGGCTACACCTTC	CARVDRGYGYTF
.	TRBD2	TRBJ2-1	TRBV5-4	TGTGCCAGCAGTAGGACTAGCGGGATCTCCTACAATGAGCAGTTCTTC	CASSRTSGISYNEQFF
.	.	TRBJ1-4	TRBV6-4	TGTGCCAGCAGTGCCTTTCCCCCCGCGACTCCGGGTCGGCAGAATGAAAAACTGTTTTTT	CASSAFPPATPGRQNEKLFF
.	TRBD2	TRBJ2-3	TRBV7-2	TGTGCCAGCACTAGGGGGGCGGGAGGTTATTGGACAGATACGCAGTATTTT	CASTRGAGGYWTDTQYF
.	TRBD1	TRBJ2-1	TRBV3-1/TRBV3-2	TGTGCCAGCAGCCAGAACAGGGGTGCCTACAATGAGCAGTTCTTC	CASSQNRGAYNEQFF
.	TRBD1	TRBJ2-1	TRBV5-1	TGCGCCAGCCTCGGCAACAGGGGTGGGTACAATGAGCAGTTCTTC	CASLGNRGGYNEQFF